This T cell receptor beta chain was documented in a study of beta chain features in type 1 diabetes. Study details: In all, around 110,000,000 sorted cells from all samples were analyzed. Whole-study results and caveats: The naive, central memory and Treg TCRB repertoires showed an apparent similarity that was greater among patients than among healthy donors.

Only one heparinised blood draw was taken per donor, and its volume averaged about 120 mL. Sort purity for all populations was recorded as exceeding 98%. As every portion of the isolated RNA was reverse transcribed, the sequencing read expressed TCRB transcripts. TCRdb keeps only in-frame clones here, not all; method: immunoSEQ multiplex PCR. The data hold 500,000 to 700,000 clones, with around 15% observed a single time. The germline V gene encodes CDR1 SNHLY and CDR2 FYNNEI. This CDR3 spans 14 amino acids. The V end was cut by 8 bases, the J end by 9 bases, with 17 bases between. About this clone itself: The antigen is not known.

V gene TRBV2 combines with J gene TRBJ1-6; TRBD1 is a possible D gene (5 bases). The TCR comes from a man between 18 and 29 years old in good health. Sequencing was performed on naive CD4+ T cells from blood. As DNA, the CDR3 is TGTGCCAGCCAGGCGGGACGCCAGGGTTCACCCCTCCACTTT. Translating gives CASQAGRQGSPLHF.